The rows below give T cell receptor beta chains drawn from one sample of a study of CD8 T cells in ankylosing spondylitis. TCRdb re-derived calls from the 5' RACE reads in MiXCR, one entry per CDR3 protein. This sample carries around 540,000 distinct CDR3 sequences, about 13% of them seen once, and the ten largest clones take approximately 6.3%. Input material: blood, either unsorted or a sorted T cell fraction (not recorded which). These receptors were obtained from a male donor with ankylosing spondylitis. The CDR3 runs from the conserved cysteine through the conserved F or W. Fields, in order: J gene, D gene, V gene, clone size, CDR3 DNA, CDR3 protein. D genes are given only for firm matches. Size values are once, few and many counts, or a class for expanded clones, and some rows have none.

>TRBJ2-2|.|TRBV3-1|few
TGTGCCAGCAGCCAAGACCGGATCCACCTCACCGGGGAGCTGTTTTTT
CASSQDRIHLTGELFF
>TRBJ2-7|TRBD1|TRBV13|.
TGTGCCAGCAGCTCTCCCGGGACAGGGAATACCTACGAGCAGTACTTC
CASSSPGTGNTYEQYF
>TRBJ2-7|.|TRBV27|.
TGTGCCAGCAGTTTAAAAGGTTTCTTGTACGAGCAGTACTTC
CASSLKGFLYEQYF
>TRBJ1-5|TRBD1|TRBV18|few
TGTGCCAGCTCAGTAACCGGGACAGGGAGCAATCAGCCCCAGCATTTT
CASSVTGTGSNQPQHF
>TRBJ1-1|.|TRBV9|few
TGTGCCAGCAACCCAGGGCCGTCGAACACTGAAGCTTTCTTT
CASNPGPSNTEAFF
>TRBJ2-1|.|TRBV29-1|few
TGCAGCGTTGAAGGGGGGGTGGGCCCGGGCAATGAGCAGTTCTTC
CSVEGGVGPGNEQFF
>TRBJ2-5|TRBD2|TRBV7-2|many
TGTGCCAGCAGCTTAGCACTAGCGGGAGGTATTTCACAAGAGACCCAGTACTTC
CASSLALAGGISQETQYF
>TRBJ2-5|TRBD1|TRBV20-1|.
TGCAGTGCTAGAGAGCCCGGGACAGGGGGAGAGACCCAGTACTTC
CSAREPGTGGETQYF
>TRBJ2-5|TRBD2|TRBV29-1|many
TGCAGCGTTGGGGAACTAGCGGGGAACAAAGAGACCCAGTACTTC
CSVGELAGNKETQYF
>TRBJ2-3|TRBD2|TRBV5-1|few
TGCGCCAGCAGGCCGACTAGCGGATACACAGATACGCAGTATTTT
CASRPTSGYTDTQYF
>TRBJ2-1|.|TRBV12-3/TRBV12-4|.
TGTGCCAGCTGTAGGGGGGGGGCCTACAATGAGCAGTTCTTC
CASCRGGAYNEQFF
>TRBJ2-5|.|TRBV4-1|few
TGCGCCAGCAGCCAAGAGCCCGGGGGAACGGAGACCCAGTACTTC
CASSQEPGGTETQYF
>TRBJ1-1|TRBD1|TRBV10-2|few
TGCGCCAGCAATAGACAGGGCCCGGACACTGAAGCTTTCTTT
CASNRQGPDTEAFF
>TRBJ2-2|TRBD2|TRBV11-2|few
TGTGCCAGCAGCCCCACTAGCGGGAGGGCCAGAGGCACCGGGGAGCTGTTTTTT
CASSPTSGRARGTGELFF
>TRBJ2-3|TRBD2|TRBV20-1|.
TGCAGTGCTGGGGGACTAGCGGGGCTCACAGATACGCAGTATTTT
CSAGGLAGLTDTQYF
>TRBJ1-1|.|TRBV25-1|few
TGTGCCAGCAGTGAGTGGGGATCAGGGAACACTGAAGCTTTCTTT
CASSEWGSGNTEAFF
>TRBJ2-1|.|TRBV11-2|.
TGTGCCAGCAGCTTCGGAGCGGGTCGGGATGAGCAGTTCTTC
CASSFGAGRDEQFF
>TRBJ1-4|.|TRBV11-2|.
TGTGCCAGCAGCTTAGGGGTCAGGAGACTGTTTTTT
CASSLGVRRLFF
>TRBJ2-5|TRBD1|TRBV5-1|few
TGCGCCAGCAGCTGGGACAGTGATCAAGAGACCCAGTACTTC
CASSWDSDQETQYF
>TRBJ2-1|.|TRBV20-1|.
TGCAGTGCCACCCCTAGATTCTATGAGCAGTTCTTC
CSATPRFYEQFF
>TRBJ1-3|.|TRBV15|.
TGTGCCACCAGCAGAGATAACGGACAGGGAAACACCATATATTTT
CATSRDNGQGNTIYF
>TRBJ1-5|.|TRBV20-1|few
TGCAGTGCTAGAGATTACAGGGCAAAACAGCCCCAGCATTTT
CSARDYRAKQPQHF
>TRBJ2-1|TRBD2|TRBV19|.
TGTGCCAGTAGTCTTTCCGGGACTACCCACAGGGAGCAGTTCTTC
CASSLSGTTHREQFF
>TRBJ2-4|.|TRBV7-2|few
TGTGCCAGCAGCTTAGTAGGGTCTGGAAACATTCAGTACTTC
CASSLVGSGNIQYF
>TRBJ1-2|.|TRBV7-2|few
TGTGCCAGCAGCTTAGCGGCTGGGACGGGAAACTATGGCTACACCTTC
CASSLAAGTGNYGYTF
>TRBJ1-5|TRBD1|TRBV7-9|many
TGTGCCAGCAGCCCCAGGGGGGGGAGCAATCAGCCCCAGCATTTT
CASSPRGGSNQPQHF
>TRBJ1-5|.|TRBV3-1|.
TGTGCCAGCAGCCAAGGGCGGGTTGCGAATCAGCCCCAGCATTTT
CASSQGRVANQPQHF
>TRBJ2-1|.|TRBV3-1|.
TGTGCCAGCAGCCTTCGTAGGCCCATCTCCTACAATGAGCAGTTCTTC
CASSLRRPISYNEQFF
>TRBJ2-1|.|TRBV7-9|.
TGTGCCAGCAGCTTTGGGGGAGGTGAGCAGTTCTTC
CASSFGGGEQFF
>TRBJ1-6|.|TRBV20-1|few
TGCAGTGCTAGAGATGTCGGGGGCGTTACTCATTCACCCCTCCACTTT
CSARDVGGVTHSPLHF
>TRBJ2-3|.|TRBV20-1|few
TGCAGTGCTAGACTGGAATTTTCAGATACGCAGTATTTT
CSARLEFSDTQYF
>TRBJ1-5|TRBD1|TRBV3-1|few
TGTGCCAGCAGCCAAGATTCGACAGGGGGCCAGCCCCAGCATTTT
CASSQDSTGGQPQHF
>TRBJ2-5|TRBD2|TRBV5-1|.
TGCGCCAGCAGCTTGGGTTTCAGCGGGAGAGAAGAGACCCAGTACTTC
CASSLGFSGREETQYF
>TRBJ2-7|.|TRBV12-3/TRBV12-4|few
TGTGCCAGCAGTTTATCCCCCCTCTACGAGCAGTACTTC
CASSLSPLYEQYF
>TRBJ1-1|.|TRBV12-3/TRBV12-4|.
TGTGCCAGCAGTTTGGTTATAGGGGGGACTGAAGCTTTCTTT
CASSLVIGGTEAFF
>TRBJ2-3|.|TRBV27|few
TGTGCCAGCAGTTTAAACCCCGGTAAAGCAGATACGCAGTATTTT
CASSLNPGKADTQYF
>TRBJ1-5|.|TRBV6-1|.
TGTGCCAGCAGTGTCCTGGCCCCGGGCAATCAGCCCCAGCATTTT
CASSVLAPGNQPQHF
>TRBJ2-5|.|TRBV10-3|few
TGTGCCATCAAAGGACAGAAAGAGACCCAGTACTTC
CAIKGQKETQYF
>TRBJ2-3|TRBD1|TRBV7-9|.
TGTGCCAGCAGCTTAACCGCAGGGGGAAGAGATACGCAGTATTTT
CASSLTAGGRDTQYF
>TRBJ2-7|.|TRBV4-1|few
TGCGCCAGCAGCCAAACACAGGGTTACGAGCAGTACTTC
CASSQTQGYEQYF